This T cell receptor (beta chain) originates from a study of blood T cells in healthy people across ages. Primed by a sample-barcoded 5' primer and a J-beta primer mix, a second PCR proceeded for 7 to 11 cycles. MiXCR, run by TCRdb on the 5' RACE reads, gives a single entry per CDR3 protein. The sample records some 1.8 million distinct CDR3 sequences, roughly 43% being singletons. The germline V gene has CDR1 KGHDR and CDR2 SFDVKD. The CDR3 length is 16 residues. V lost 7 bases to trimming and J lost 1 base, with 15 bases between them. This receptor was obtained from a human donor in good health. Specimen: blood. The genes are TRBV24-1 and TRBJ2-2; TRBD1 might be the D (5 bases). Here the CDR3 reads CATSDTDKMNTGELFF. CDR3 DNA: TGTGCCACCAGCGATACGGACAAGATGAACACCGGGGAGCTGTTTTTT.